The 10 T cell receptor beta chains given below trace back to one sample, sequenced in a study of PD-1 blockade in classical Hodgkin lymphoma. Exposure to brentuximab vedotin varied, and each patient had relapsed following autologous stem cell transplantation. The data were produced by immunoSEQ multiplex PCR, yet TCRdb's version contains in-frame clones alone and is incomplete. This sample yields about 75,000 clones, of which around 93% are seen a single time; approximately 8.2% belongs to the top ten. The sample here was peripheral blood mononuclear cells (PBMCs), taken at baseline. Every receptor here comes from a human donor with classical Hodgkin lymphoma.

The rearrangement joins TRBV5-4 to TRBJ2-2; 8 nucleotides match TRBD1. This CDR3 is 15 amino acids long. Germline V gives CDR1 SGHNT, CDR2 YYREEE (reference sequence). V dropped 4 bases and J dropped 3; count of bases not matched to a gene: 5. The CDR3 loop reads CASSPDRGYTGELFF. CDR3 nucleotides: TGTGCCAGCAGCCCAGACAGGGGTTACACCGGGGAGCTGTTTTTT.

The CDR3 bases are TGTGCCAGCAGCTTAGGGCCAGGGCTTTTCGAAAAACTGTTTTTT. Translating it yields CASSLGPGLFEKLFF. This chain joins TRBV7-9 and TRBJ1-4; D is perhaps TRBD1 (5 bases). V gave up 1 base and J gave up 8 bases, with 14 bases separating them. The CDR3 sequence is 15 residues long. Germline CDR1 reads SEHNR; CDR2 reads FQNEAQ (reference sequence).

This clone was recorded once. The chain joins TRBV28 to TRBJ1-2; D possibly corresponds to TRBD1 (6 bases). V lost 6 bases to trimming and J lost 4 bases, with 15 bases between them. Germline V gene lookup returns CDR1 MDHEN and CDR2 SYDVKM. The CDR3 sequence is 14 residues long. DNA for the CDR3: TGTGCCAGCAGGAAAACAGGGACCTCCTATGGCTACACCTTC. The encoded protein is CASRKTGTSYGYTF.

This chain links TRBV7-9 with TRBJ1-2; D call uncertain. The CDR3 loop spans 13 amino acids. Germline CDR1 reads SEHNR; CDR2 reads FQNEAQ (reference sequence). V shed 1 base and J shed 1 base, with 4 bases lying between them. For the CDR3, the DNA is TGTGCCAGCAGCTTAGTCAGTAACTATGGCTACACCTTC. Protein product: CASSLVSNYGYTF.

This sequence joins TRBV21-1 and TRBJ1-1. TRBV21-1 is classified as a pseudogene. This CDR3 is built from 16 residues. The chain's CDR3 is CASSRVGVNSNTEAFF. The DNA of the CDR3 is TGTGCCAGCAGCAGGGTTGGGGTGAACTCGAACACTGAAGCTTTCTTT.

CDR3: CASSYSLGSGQPQHF. In DNA form, the CDR3 reads TGTGCCAGCAGTTACTCTTTGGGTTCGGGTCAGCCCCAGCATTTT. The chain has TRBV6-5 and TRBJ1-5; D not resolved. V gave up 0 bases and J gave up 6 bases, with 12 bases separating them. This CDR3 comprises 15 residues. Per germline, CDR1 MNHEY and CDR2 SVGAGI.

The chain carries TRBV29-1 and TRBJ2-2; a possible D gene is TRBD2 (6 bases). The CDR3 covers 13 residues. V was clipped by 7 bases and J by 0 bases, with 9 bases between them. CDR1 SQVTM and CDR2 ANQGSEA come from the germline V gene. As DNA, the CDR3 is TGCAGCGCAAGGACTACGAACACCGGGGAGCTGTTTTTT. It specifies CSARTTNTGELFF.

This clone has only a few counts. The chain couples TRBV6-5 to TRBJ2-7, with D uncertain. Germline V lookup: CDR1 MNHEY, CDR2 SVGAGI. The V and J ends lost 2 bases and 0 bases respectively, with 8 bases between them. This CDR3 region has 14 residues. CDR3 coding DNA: TGTGCCAGCAGTTACGGGCCCAGCTCCTACGAGCAGTACTTC. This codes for CASSYGPSSYEQYF.

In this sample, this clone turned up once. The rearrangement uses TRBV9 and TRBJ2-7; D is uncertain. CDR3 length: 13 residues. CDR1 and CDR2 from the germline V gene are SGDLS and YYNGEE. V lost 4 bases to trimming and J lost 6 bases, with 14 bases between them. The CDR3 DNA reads TGTGCCAGCAGCCCCCCCCGTGGGCGCGAGCAGTACTTC. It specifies CASSPPRGREQYF.

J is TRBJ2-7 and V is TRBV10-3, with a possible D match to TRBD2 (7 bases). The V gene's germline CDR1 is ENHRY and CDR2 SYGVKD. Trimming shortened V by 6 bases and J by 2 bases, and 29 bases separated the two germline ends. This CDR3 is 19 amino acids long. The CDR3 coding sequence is TGTGCCATCAGCCAGACCGGGGGGCTGGCGGGGAAGGGGCCCTACGAGCAGTACTTC. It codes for CAISQTGGLAGKGPYEQYF.